Described below is a single TCR beta chain sequence and its context. Original methodology: Amplification of reference gene primers provided the estimated nucleated cell counts. Profiling relied on immunoSEQ multiplex PCR, and the TCRdb table lists in-frame clones only, not all of them. Clone size and V and J calls were adopted from that table, with D and trimming inferred from the DNA. Here the sample spans around 300,000 clones, around nine tenths being singletons. From germline, CDR1 is SGHTS and CDR2 YDEGEE. CDR3 length: 16 residues. Trimming removed 4 bases from V and 0 bases from J; junction bases left unmatched: 6. This entry is derived from a study of blood T cell repertoires in COVID-19.

Sequenced: PBMCs or T cells enriched from blood (not recorded which). This sequence joins TRBV5-8 and TRBJ2-3; 9 bases line up with TRBD2. This TCR derives from a woman aged 40 to 50 who had recovered from COVID-19. The DNA of the CDR3 is TGTGCCAGCAGCGGACCTAGCGGGGCTAGCACAGATACGCAGTATTTT. Its protein is CASSGPSGASTDTQYF.